The TCR beta chain described here comes from a study of cytomegalovirus exposure and HLA in healthy donors. Overall study: Earlier sequencing of about 179 million T cells yielded 95 million to 120 million unique TCR beta sequences.

Study-wide results and limits: Exclusion applied to some V segments, including TRBV6-2 and TRBV6-3, as they were indistinguishable. An observed cluster of highly shared sequence variants was recorded as a likely sequencing artifact.

Details on this clone: Its antigen is unknown.

The trim removed 5 bases at V and 8 bases at J, leaving 10 bases unmatched. CDR3 length: 14 residues. From germline, CDR1 is SGHTA and CDR2 FQGNSA. Vbeta (60) and Jbeta (13) primers were used in the PCR. Libraries were prepared by immunoSEQ multiplex PCR; TCRdb keeps only in-frame clonotypes and omits some of them. The table lists 120,000 to 150,000 clones. The J gene is TRBJ1-2, the V gene TRBV7-2, with 8 bases matching TRBD1. Sequenced: PBMCs. The receptor comes from a man aged 40-55 years in good health and CMV-seronegative. The CDR3 is CASSPLRQGTGYTF. The DNA for the CDR3 is TGTGCCAGCAGCCCGTTGCGACAGGGGACGGGCTACACCTTC.